Following are 9 T cell receptor beta chains from one sample sequenced in a study of cytomegalovirus exposure and HLA in healthy donors. Repertoires were generated with immunoSEQ multiplex PCR, while TCRdb's copy carries only in-frame clones and drops some. The repertoire holds about 200,000 clones, 84% seen once, with 13% in the top ten. Sequencing was done on a sample of PBMCs. These receptors were taken from a woman aged 25 to 39 in good health and CMV-seropositive.

This chain connects TRBV4-2 to TRBJ2-7; 12 bases agree with TRBD1. Looked up from germline, CDR1 is LGHNA and CDR2 is YNFKEQ. V was pared by 1 base and J by 7 bases, with 5 bases of the junction left unmatched. The CDR3 extends over 15 amino acids. The DNA for the CDR3 is TGTGCCAGCAGCCAAGTAGGGGGACAGGGGGCTGAGCAGTACTTC. Its translation: CASSQVGGQGAEQYF.

V is TRBV5-1 and J is TRBJ2-7; D is perhaps TRBD1 (6 bases). Germline V CDR1 and CDR2: SGHRS, YFSETQ. V was pared by 3 bases and J by 0 bases, with 13 bases between. The CDR3 consists of 15 residues. In DNA, the CDR3 is TGCGCCAGCAGCTGGGTGACAGGAACCTCCTACGAGCAGTACTTC. Encoded protein: CASSWVTGTSYEQYF.

This chain connects TRBV5-8 to TRBJ2-1; D not certain. The CDR3 has 14 residues. CDR1 SGHTS and CDR2 YDEGEE come from the germline V gene. The V gene lost 3 bases and the J gene lost 0 bases, with 7 bases spanning the gap. The CDR3: CASSWAFSYNEQFF. The CDR3 DNA sequence: TGTGCCAGCAGCTGGGCATTCTCCTACAATGAGCAGTTCTTC. The whole variable domain, filled in from reference TRBV5-8 and TRBJ2-1, reads EAGVTQSPTHLIKTRGQQATLRCSPISGHTSVYWYQQALGLGLQFLLWYDEGEERNRGNFPPRFSGRQFPNYSSELNVNALELEDSALYLCASSWAFSYNEQFFGPGTRLTVL.

This clone appeared a single time. This rearrangement joins TRBV6-6 to TRBJ1-4; 7 positions match TRBD1. This CDR3 is built from 16 residues. The V gene's germline CDR1 is MNHNY and CDR2 SVGAGI (reference sequence). V dropped 4 bases and J dropped 0; count of bases not matched to a gene: 5. The CDR3 DNA reads TGTGCCAGCAGTTTTCCCGGACAGGCAACTAATGAAAAACTGTTTTTT. Protein sequence: CASSFPGQATNEKLFF.

This rearrangement joins TRBV7-9 to TRBJ2-2, with no clear D. Germline V gene lookup returns CDR1 SEHNR and CDR2 FQNEAQ (reference sequence). The germline V and J ends were trimmed by 3 bases and 0 bases, with 8 bases remaining between them. CDR3 length equals 15 residues. CDR3 DNA sequence: TGTGCCAGCAGCTTTTCGGGTTCGAACACCGGGGAGCTGTTTTTT. Its protein is CASSFSGSNTGELFF. The full variable domain, completed using reference TRBV7-9 and TRBJ2-2, is DTGVSQNPRHKITKRGQNVTFRCDPISEHNRLYWYRQTLGQGPEFLTYFQNEAQLEKSRLLSDRFSAERPKGSFSTLEIQRTEQGDSAMYLCASSFSGSNTGELFFGEGSRLTVL.

This chain links TRBV6-1 with TRBJ1-2; D unclear. V lost 4 bases and J 0 bases, leaving 9 bases between the germline ends. Germline V gene lookup returns CDR1 MNHNS and CDR2 SASEGT. The CDR3 is made up of 14 amino acids. CDR3 in DNA: TGTGCCAGCAGTGTCTGGAGAGCTAACTATGGCTACACCTTC. It is translated as CASSVWRANYGYTF.

This chain links TRBV11-2 with TRBJ2-5, with TRBD2 matching over 7 bases. The germline CDR1 and CDR2 sequences are SGHAT and FQNNGV. V was clipped by 2 bases and J by 1 base; unmatched bases: 4. CDR3 size: 15 residues. CDR3 amino acids: CASSLSWGGQETQYF. CDR3 bases: TGTGCCAGCAGCTTATCTTGGGGGGGCCAAGAGACCCAGTACTTC.

The chain combines TRBV29-1 with TRBJ2-7; 7 nucleotides agree with TRBD1. Looked up from germline, CDR1 is SQVTM and CDR2 is ANQGSEA. The CDR3 runs 14 residues. Trimming took 6 bases from V and 0 from J; bases not matched to a gene: 8. Here the CDR3 DNA reads TGCAGCGTGATGGGACAGAAGAGCTCCTACGAGCAGTACTTC. As protein: CSVMGQKSSYEQYF.

This sequence joins TRBV6-5 and TRBJ2-1; 7 nucleotides align to TRBD2. Germline V gene sequence: CDR1 MNHEY, CDR2 SVGAGI. Trimming at V came to 8 bases and at J to 6 bases, leaving 7 bases not matched to a gene. The CDR3 is made up of 13 amino acids. This CDR3 reads CASLSSGFNEQFF. The CDR3 DNA follows: TGTGCCAGCTTGTCTAGCGGTTTCAATGAGCAGTTCTTC.